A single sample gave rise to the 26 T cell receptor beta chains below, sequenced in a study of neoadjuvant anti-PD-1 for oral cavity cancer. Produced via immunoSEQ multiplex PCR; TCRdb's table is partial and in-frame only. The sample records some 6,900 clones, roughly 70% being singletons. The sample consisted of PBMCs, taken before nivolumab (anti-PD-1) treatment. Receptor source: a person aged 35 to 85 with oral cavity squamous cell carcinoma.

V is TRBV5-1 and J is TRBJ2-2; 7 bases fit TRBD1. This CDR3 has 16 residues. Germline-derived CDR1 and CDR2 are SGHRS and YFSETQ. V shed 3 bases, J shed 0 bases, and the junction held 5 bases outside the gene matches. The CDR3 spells CASSSGTASNTGELFF. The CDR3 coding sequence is TGCGCCAGCAGCTCCGGGACAGCCTCGAACACCGGGGAGCTGTTTTTT.

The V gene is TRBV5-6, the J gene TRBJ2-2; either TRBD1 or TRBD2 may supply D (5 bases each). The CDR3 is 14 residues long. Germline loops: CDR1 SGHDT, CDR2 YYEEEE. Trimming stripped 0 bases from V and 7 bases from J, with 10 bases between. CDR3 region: CASSLAWGSGELFF. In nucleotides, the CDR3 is TGTGCCAGCAGCTTGGCCTGGGGGAGCGGGGAGCTGTTTTTT.

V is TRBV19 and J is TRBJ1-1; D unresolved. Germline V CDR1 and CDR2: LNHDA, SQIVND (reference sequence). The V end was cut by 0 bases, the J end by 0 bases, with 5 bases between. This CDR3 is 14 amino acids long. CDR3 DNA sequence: TGTGCCAGTAGTATAGAGCTGCTGAACACTGAAGCTTTCTTT. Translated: CASSIELLNTEAFF.

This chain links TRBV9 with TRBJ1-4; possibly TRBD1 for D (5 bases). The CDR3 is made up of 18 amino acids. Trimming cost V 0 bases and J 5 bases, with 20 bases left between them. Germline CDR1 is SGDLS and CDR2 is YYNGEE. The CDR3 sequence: CASSVASWHGGRNEKLFF. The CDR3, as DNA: TGTGCCAGCAGCGTAGCTTCTTGGCACGGGGGGAGGAATGAAAAACTGTTTTTT.

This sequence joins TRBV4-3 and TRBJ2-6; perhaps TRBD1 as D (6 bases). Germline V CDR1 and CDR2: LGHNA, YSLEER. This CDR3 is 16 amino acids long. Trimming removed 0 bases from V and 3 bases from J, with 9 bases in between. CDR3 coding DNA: TGCGCCAGCAGCCAAGATCGCAGGGGTGGGGCCAACGTCCTGACTTTC. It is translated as CASSQDRRGGANVLTF.

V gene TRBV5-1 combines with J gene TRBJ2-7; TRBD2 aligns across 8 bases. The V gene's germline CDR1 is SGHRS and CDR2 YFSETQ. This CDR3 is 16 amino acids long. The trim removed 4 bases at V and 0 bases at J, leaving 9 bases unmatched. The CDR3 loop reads CASSPRGGPSSYEQYF. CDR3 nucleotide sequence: TGCGCCAGCAGCCCTCGCGGGGGGCCGAGCTCCTACGAGCAGTACTTC.

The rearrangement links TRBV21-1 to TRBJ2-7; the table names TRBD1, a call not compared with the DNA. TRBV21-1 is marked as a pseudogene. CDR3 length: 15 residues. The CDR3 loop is CASEGAWQGMNEQYF. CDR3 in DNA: TGTGCCAGCGAGGGGGCATGGCAGGGGATGAACGAGCAGTACTTC.

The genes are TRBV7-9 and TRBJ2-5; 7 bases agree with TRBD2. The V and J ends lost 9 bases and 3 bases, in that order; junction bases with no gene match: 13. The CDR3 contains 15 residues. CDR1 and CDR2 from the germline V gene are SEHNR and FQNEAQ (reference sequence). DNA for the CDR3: TGTGCCAGTTCCGCGAGGCGGGGAGGGGAAGAGACCCAGTACTTC. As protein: CASSARRGGEETQYF.

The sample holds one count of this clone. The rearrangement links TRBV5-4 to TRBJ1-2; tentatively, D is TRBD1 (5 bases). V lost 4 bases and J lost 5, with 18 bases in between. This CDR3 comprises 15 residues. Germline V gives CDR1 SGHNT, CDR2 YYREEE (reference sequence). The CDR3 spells CASSLRPGQGYGYTF. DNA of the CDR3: TGTGCCAGCAGCCTTCGGCCCGGACAAGGATATGGCTACACCTTC.

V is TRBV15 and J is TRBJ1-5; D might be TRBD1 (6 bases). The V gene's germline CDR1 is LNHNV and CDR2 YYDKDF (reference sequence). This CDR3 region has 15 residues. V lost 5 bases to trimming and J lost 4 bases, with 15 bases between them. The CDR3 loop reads CATSLGGPGNQPQHF. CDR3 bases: TGTGCCACCAGCCTGGGGGGGCCAGGGAATCAGCCCCAGCATTTT.

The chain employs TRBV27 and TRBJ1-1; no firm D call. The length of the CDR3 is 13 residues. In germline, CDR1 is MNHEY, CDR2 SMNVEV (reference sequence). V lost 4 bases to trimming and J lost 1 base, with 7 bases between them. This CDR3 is CASSWAQNTEAFF. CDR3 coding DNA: TGTGCCAGCAGTTGGGCCCAGAACACTGAAGCTTTCTTT.

The CDR3 loop is CASSLRDPDSTDTQYF. In DNA form, the CDR3 reads TGTGCCAGCAGCTTACGGGACCCAGATAGCACAGATACGCAGTATTTT. The chain combines TRBV13 with TRBJ2-3; D may be TRBD1 or TRBD2 (5 bases each). The CDR3 length is 16 residues. The V and J ends lost 2 bases and 0 bases respectively, with 12 bases between them. The germline CDR1 and CDR2 sequences are PRHDT and FYEKMQ (reference sequence).

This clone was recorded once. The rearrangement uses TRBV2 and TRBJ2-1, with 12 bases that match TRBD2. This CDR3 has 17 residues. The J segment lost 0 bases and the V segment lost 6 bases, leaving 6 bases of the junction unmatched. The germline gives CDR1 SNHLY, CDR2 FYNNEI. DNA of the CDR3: TGTGCCAGCAGGGGACTAGCGGGTCCTAGCTCCTACAATGAGCAGTTCTTC. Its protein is CASRGLAGPSSYNEQFF.

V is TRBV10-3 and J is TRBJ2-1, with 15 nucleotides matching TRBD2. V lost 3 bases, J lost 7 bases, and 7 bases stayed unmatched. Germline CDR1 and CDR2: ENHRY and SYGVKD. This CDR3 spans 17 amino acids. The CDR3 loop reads CAISDPGTSGGHNEQFF. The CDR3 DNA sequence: TGTGCCATCAGTGATCCCGGGACTAGCGGGGGGCATAATGAGCAGTTCTTC.

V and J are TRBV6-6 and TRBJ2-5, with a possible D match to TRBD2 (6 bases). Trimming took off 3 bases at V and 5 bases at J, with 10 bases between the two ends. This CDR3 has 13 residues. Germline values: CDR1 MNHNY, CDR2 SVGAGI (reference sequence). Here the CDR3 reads CASSYQGGETQYF. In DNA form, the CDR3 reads TGTGCCAGCAGTTATCAGGGAGGCGAGACCCAGTACTTC.

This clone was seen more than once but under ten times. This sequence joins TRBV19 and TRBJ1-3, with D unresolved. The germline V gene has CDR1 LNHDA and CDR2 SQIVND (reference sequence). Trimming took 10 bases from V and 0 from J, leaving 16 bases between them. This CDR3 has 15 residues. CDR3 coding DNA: TGTGCCACCACACCAGGCCCTTACTCTGGAAACACCATATATTTT. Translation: CATTPGPYSGNTIYF.

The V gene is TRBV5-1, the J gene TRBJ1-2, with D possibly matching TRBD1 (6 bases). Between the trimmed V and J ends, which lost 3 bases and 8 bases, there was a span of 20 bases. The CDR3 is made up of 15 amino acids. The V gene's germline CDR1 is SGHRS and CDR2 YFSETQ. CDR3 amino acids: CASSYGLQGHVGYTF. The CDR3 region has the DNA TGCGCCAGCAGCTACGGTCTACAGGGACATGTGGGCTACACCTTC.

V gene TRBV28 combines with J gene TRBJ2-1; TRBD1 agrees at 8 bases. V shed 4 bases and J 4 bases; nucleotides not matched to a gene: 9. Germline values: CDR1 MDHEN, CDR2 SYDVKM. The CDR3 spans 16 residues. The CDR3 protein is CASSSMQGAVYNEQFF. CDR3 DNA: TGTGCCAGCAGTTCGATGCAGGGGGCGGTGTACAATGAGCAGTTCTTC.

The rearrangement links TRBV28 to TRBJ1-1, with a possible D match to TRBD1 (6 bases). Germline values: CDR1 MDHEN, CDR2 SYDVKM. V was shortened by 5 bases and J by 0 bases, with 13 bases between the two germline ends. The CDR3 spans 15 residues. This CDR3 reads CASSISGQLNTEAFF. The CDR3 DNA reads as TGTGCCAGCAGTATATCGGGACAATTGAACACTGAAGCTTTCTTT.

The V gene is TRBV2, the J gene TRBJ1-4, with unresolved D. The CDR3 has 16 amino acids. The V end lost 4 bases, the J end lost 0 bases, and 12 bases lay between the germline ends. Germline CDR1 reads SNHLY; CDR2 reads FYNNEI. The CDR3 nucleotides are TGTGCCAGCAGTGGTAGAACACCAGCAACTAATGAAAAACTGTTTTTT. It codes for CASSGRTPATNEKLFF.

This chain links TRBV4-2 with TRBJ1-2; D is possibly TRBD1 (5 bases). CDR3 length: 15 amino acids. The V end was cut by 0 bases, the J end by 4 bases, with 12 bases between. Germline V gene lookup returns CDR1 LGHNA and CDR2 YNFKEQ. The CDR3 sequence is CASSQEGAVLYGYTF. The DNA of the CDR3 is TGTGCCAGCAGCCAAGAAGGGGCCGTTCTCTATGGCTACACCTTC.

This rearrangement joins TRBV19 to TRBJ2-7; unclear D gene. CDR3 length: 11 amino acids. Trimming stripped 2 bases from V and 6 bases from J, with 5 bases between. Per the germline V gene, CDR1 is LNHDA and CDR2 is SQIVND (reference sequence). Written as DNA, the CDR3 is TGTGCCAGTAGTATAAACTTCGAGCAGTACTTC. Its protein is CASSINFEQYF.

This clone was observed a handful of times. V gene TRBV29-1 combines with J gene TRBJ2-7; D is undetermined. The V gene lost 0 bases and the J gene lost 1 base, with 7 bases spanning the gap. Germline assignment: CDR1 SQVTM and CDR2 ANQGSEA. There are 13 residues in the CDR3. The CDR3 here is CSVEDPRSYEQYF. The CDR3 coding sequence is TGCAGCGTTGAAGATCCCCGGTCCTACGAGCAGTACTTC.

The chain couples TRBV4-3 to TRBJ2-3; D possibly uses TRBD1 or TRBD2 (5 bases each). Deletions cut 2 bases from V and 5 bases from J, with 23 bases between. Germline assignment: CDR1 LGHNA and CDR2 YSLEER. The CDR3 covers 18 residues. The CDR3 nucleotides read TGCGCCAGCAGCCAACAGATCGGGGATGGGGCAGGAATAGATACGCAGTATTTT. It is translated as CASSQQIGDGAGIDTQYF.

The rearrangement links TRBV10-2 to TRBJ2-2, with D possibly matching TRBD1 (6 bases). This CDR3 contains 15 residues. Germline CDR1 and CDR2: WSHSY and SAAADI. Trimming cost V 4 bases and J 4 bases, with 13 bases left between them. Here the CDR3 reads CASSADRRLTGELFF. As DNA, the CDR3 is TGCGCCAGCAGTGCGGACAGACGGCTCACCGGGGAGCTGTTTTTT.

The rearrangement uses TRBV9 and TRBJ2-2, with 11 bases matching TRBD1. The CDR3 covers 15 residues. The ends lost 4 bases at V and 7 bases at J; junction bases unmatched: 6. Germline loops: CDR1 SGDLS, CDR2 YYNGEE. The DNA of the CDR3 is TGTGCCAGCAGCTATCGGACAGGGGGCGACGGGGAGCTGTTTTTT. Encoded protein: CASSYRTGGDGELFF. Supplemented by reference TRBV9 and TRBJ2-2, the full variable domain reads DSGVTQTPKHLITATGQRVTLRCSPRSGDLSVYWYQQSLDQGLQFLIQYYNGEERAKGNILERFSAQQFPDLHSELNLSSLELGDSALYFCASSYRTGGDGELFFGEGSRLTVL.